The entry below gives a single TCR beta chain sequence along with its context. Sample-barcoded 5' priming and a J-beta primer mix drove a second PCR of 7 to 11 cycles. TCRdb fed the 5' RACE reads into MiXCR, producing one record per CDR3 protein. This sample has 1.5 million to 2 million distinct CDR3 sequences, with roughly 27% found just once. CDR3 length: 14 amino acids. Trimming removed 6 bases from V and 4 bases from J; junction bases left unmatched: 6. These data are taken from a study of blood T cells in healthy people across ages. The V call is TRBV12-3 or TRBV12-4, the J call TRBJ2-7; 10 nucleotides agree with TRBD2. The sequencing input was blood. The receptor's source is a woman aged 25 to 39 in good health. The CDR3 nucleotides read TGTGCCAGCAGCCTAGCGGGAGTATTGTACGAGCAGTACTTC. Its protein product is CASSLAGVLYEQYF.